This TCR beta chain was captured by sequencing in a study of cytomegalovirus exposure and HLA in healthy donors. Study information: One earlier analysis, a look at approximately 190 million T cells, found almost 120 million unique TCR beta sequences.

Between the trimmed V and J ends, which lost 6 bases and 3 bases, there was a span of 11 bases. CDR1 is SNHLY and CDR2 is FYNNEI in the germline V gene. CDR3 size: 13 residues. PCR amplification relied on 60 Vbeta primers (plus 13 Jbeta primers). Libraries were prepared by immunoSEQ multiplex PCR; TCRdb keeps only in-frame clonotypes and omits some of them. This table has 160,000 or so clones, roughly 80% appearing once. The chain carries TRBV2 and TRBJ1-2; TRBD1 might be the D (6 bases). This TCR derives from a man between 25 and 39 years old in good health and CMV-seropositive. Sequenced material: PBMCs. The CDR3 bases are TGTGCCAGCAGGGACAGTTATTACTATGGCTACACCTTC. As protein: CASRDSYYYGYTF. Full variable domain (rest looked up from reference TRBV2 and TRBJ1-2): EPEVTQTPSHQVTQMGQEVILRCVPISNHLYFYWYRQILGQKVEFLVSFYNNEISEKSEIFDDQFSVERPDGSNFTLKIRSTKLEDSAMYFCASRDSYYYGYTFGSGTRLTVV.